This T cell receptor (beta chain) was identified in a study of blood T cells in healthy people across ages. On this clonotype: Its antigen is not identified.

Trimming removed 5 bases at V and 4 bases at J, with 8 bases between. From germline, CDR1 is LNHDA and CDR2 SQIVND (reference sequence). The CDR3 length is 13 residues. Study-level points and caveats: Compared with aged donors, long-lived donors showed fewer expanded clones, suggesting selection.

Together with a sample-barcoded 5' primer, a J-beta primer mix was included in a second PCR lasting 7 to 11 cycles. All cDNA molecules were each tagged by a template-switch adaptor with 12 random nucleotides. TCRdb re-analysed the 5' RACE reads in MiXCR, keeping a single row per CDR3 protein. Among about 640,000 distinct CDR3 sequences listed, 25% to 35% were seen once. Sequencing was performed on blood. V usage is TRBV19 and J usage is TRBJ2-2, with no clear D. This TCR came from an elderly woman in good health. The CDR3 reads CASSATTTGELFF. In DNA form, the CDR3 reads TGTGCCAGTAGTGCTACTACCACCGGGGAGCTGTTTTTT.